The 23 T cell receptor beta chains below were found in one sample sequenced in a study of T cells in Graves' hyperthyroidism and ophthalmopathy. Amplification targeted TCR beta CDR3 regions from RNA transcripts. Carried out on the TCR CDR3, a first-round RT-PCR used the HTBI primer set. MiXCR, run by TCRdb on the multiplex PCR reads, gives a single entry per CDR3 protein. In the table there are around 340,000 distinct CDR3 sequences, about a sixth of which are singletons. Sequenced material: blood. The receptors shown here come from a woman between 35 and 50 years old with Graves' ophthalmopathy.

The sample holds many counts of this clonotype. As DNA, the CDR3 is TGTGCCAGCAGTTTTCGGGGGCCGGACGGGGAGCTGTTTTTT. It translates to CASSFRGPDGELFF. This rearrangement joins TRBV6-5 to TRBJ2-2; D is tentatively TRBD1 or TRBD2 (6 bases each). This CDR3 has 14 residues. CDR1 is MNHEY and CDR2 is SVGAGI in the germline V gene. V lost 4 bases and J 7 bases, leaving 13 bases between the germline ends.

This clonotype showed up many times. The chain combines TRBV29-1 with TRBJ1-2; D is undetermined. Germline CDR1 SQVTM, CDR2 ANQGSEA. V was shortened by 3 bases and J by 4 bases, with 6 bases between the two germline ends. The CDR3 totals 11 residues. This chain's CDR3 is CSVEITYGYTF. DNA of the CDR3: TGCAGCGTTGAGATCACCTATGGCTACACCTTC. The variable domain in full, completed from reference TRBV29-1 and TRBJ1-2, reads SAVISQKPSRDICQRGTSLTIQCQVDSQVTMMFWYRQQPGQSLTLIATANQGSEATYESGFVIDKFPISRPNLTFSTLTVSNMSPEDSSIYLCSVEITYGYTFGSGTRLTVV.

This clonotype was counted ten times or more. This chain joins TRBV15 and TRBJ2-7; perhaps TRBD2 as D (5 bases). This CDR3 is 18 amino acids long. Germline V gives CDR1 LNHNV, CDR2 YYDKDF (reference sequence). V was trimmed by 0 bases and J by 6 bases, leaving 24 bases between them. In DNA form, the CDR3 reads TGTGCCACCAGCAGAGATCGTAGTGGTCTGGGAACCAGCGGCGAGCAGTACTTC. Amino acid sequence: CATSRDRSGLGTSGEQYF.

This clonotype has ten or more counts. The CDR3 sequence: CASTYGKNTEAFF. The CDR3 nucleotides read TGCGCCAGCACATACGGGAAGAACACTGAAGCTTTCTTT. The chain carries TRBV5-1 and TRBJ1-1; no reliable D call. CDR1 is SGHRS and CDR2 is YFSETQ in the germline V gene. With 6 bases removed from V and 1 base from J, the gap between germline ends came to 10 bases. The length of the CDR3 is 13 residues.

Many counts were recorded for this clonotype. V and J are TRBV19 and TRBJ1-5; 8 positions match TRBD1. CDR1 is LNHDA and CDR2 is SQIVND in the germline V gene (reference sequence). The CDR3 contains 14 residues. Trimming took 10 bases from V and 4 from J; bases not matched to a gene: 9. For the CDR3, the DNA is TGTGCCATCGGGACAGGAACGCCAAATCAGCCCCAGCATTTT. Residues: CAIGTGTPNQPQHF.

The chain employs TRBV9 and TRBJ1-6; D unclear. The length of the CDR3 is 18 residues. CDR1 and CDR2 from the germline V gene are SGDLS and YYNGEE. Trimming stripped 0 bases from V and 0 bases from J, with 13 bases between. DNA of the CDR3: TGTGCCAGCAGCGTAGAGCCTCTACTAAGCTCCTATAATTCACCCCTCCACTTT. Protein product: CASSVEPLLSSYNSPLHF.

The rearrangement links TRBV24-1 to TRBJ2-5, with 8 bases fitting TRBD2. In germline, CDR1 is KGHDR, CDR2 SFDVKD. The CDR3 loop spans 15 amino acids. Germline trimming cut 4 bases from V and 5 bases from J; bases unmatched to any gene: 8. The CDR3 DNA sequence: TGTGCCACCAGTGACATAGCGGGGATGAGGGAGACCCAGTACTTC. It translates to CATSDIAGMRETQYF.

This clonotype was counted many times. The chain carries TRBV5-1 and TRBJ2-7, with a possible D match to TRBD1 (5 bases). Germline V CDR1 and CDR2: SGHRS, YFSETQ. CDR3 size: 15 residues. The germline V and J ends were trimmed by 0 bases and 4 bases, with 14 bases remaining between them. The CDR3 protein is CASSLAWGPLYEQYF. DNA for the CDR3: TGCGCCAGCAGCTTGGCGTGGGGCCCCCTTTACGAGCAGTACTTC.

The chain joins TRBV19 to TRBJ1-2; D remains ambiguous. Germline V gene sequence: CDR1 LNHDA, CDR2 SQIVND (reference sequence). The CDR3 has 14 residues. V lost 3 bases to trimming and J lost 4 bases, with 12 bases between them. CDR3 bases: TGTGCCAGTAGTATGAGCGGACTTAGCTATGGCTACACCTTC. The encoded protein is CASSMSGLSYGYTF. The entire variable domain, with the rest obtained from reference TRBV19 and TRBJ1-2, is as follows: DGGITQSPKYLFRKEGQNVTLSCEQNLNHDAMYWYRQDPGQGLRLIYYSQIVNDFQKGDIAEGYSVSREKKESFPLTVTSAQKNPTAFYLCASSMSGLSYGYTFGSGTRLTVV.

This clonotype was observed a handful of times. This chain joins TRBV6-1 and TRBJ2-7; D may be TRBD1 or TRBD2 (6 bases each). The V gene's germline CDR1 is MNHNS and CDR2 SASEGT. The CDR3 has 14 amino acids. V was pared by 5 bases and J by 6 bases, with 17 bases between. CDR3 protein: CASSQGPGAGEQYF. The CDR3 nucleotides are TGTGCCAGCAGTCAGGGACCGGGGGCAGGCGAGCAGTACTTC.

This clonotype has at least ten counts. This chain links TRBV29-1 with TRBJ2-7; TRBD1 agrees at 7 bases. CDR3 size: 13 residues. V gave up 3 bases and J gave up 2 bases; unmatched junction bases: 4. CDR1 SQVTM and CDR2 ANQGSEA come from the germline V gene. In DNA form, the CDR3 reads TGCAGCGTTGACGGGGACAGTACCTACGAGCAGTACTTC. It specifies CSVDGDSTYEQYF.

At least ten counts were recorded for this clonotype. The chain couples TRBV20-1 to TRBJ1-6; D may be TRBD1 (5 bases). With 0 bases removed from V and 1 base from J, the gap between germline ends came to 10 bases. There are 16 residues in the CDR3. Per germline, CDR1 DFQATT and CDR2 SNEGSKA (reference sequence). Here the CDR3 DNA reads TGCAGTGCTAGAGATCCAGGGAAATCCTATAATTCACCCCTCCACTTT. Its translation is CSARDPGKSYNSPLHF.

This clonotype was observed at least ten times. The chain joins TRBV6-1 to TRBJ2-7; D may be TRBD2 (5 bases). The CDR3 is 13 residues long. V lost 5 bases and J 3 bases, leaving 11 bases between the germline ends. CDR1 is MNHNS and CDR2 is SASEGT in the germline V gene. The CDR3 DNA reads TGTGCCAGCAGTATAAGCGGAGGCTACGAGCAGTACTTC. This sequence encodes CASSISGGYEQYF.

This clonotype has ten or more counts. V is TRBV19 and J is TRBJ1-5, with TRBD1 as a possible D gene (6 bases). The CDR3 contains 15 residues. V was clipped by 3 bases and J by 5 bases, with 14 bases between them. Germline loops: CDR1 LNHDA, CDR2 SQIVND (reference sequence). The CDR3 loop reads CASSIFRGEDQPQHF. For the CDR3, the DNA is TGTGCCAGTAGTATCTTCAGGGGAGAAGATCAGCCCCAGCATTTT.

The chain recombines TRBV28 with TRBJ1-5; no clear D gene. V was shortened by 5 bases and J by 0 bases, with 11 bases between the two germline ends. Germline V lookup: CDR1 MDHEN, CDR2 SYDVKM. CDR3 length: 15 residues. The CDR3 spells CASSLPHGSNQPQHF. The CDR3 coding sequence is TGTGCCAGCAGTCTTCCCCATGGTAGCAATCAGCCCCAGCATTTT. Supplemented by reference TRBV28 and TRBJ1-5, the full variable domain reads DVKVTQSSRYLVKRTGEKVFLECVQDMDHENMFWYRQDPGLGLRLIYFSYDVKMKEKGDIPEGYSVSREKKERFSLILESASTNQTSMYLCASSLPHGSNQPQHFGDGTRLSIL.

In this sample, this clonotype turned up many times. This CDR3 reads CASSTTPKLAELQETQYF. In DNA, the CDR3 is TGTGCCAGCAGTACCACTCCCAAACTAGCGGAACTACAAGAGACCCAGTACTTC. The J gene is TRBJ2-5, the V gene TRBV6-2 or TRBV6-3, with 8 bases fitting TRBD2. Per the germline V gene, CDR1 is MNHEY and CDR2 is SVGEGT. The CDR3 length is 18 residues. J lost 2 bases, V lost 5 bases, and 16 bases had no gene match.

In this sample, this clonotype turned up many times. The J gene is TRBJ1-1, the V gene TRBV5-1; 7 nucleotides agree with TRBD1. The V segment lost 4 bases and the J segment 3 bases; nucleotides outside the gene matches: 9. Germline CDR1 SGHRS, CDR2 YFSETQ. The length of the CDR3 is 15 residues. CDR3 DNA sequence: TGCGCCAGCAGCAAAGGGGGCGCGAGGGACACTGAAGCTTTCTTT. Amino acids: CASSKGGARDTEAFF.

There are many counts of this clonotype. The V gene is TRBV12-3 or TRBV12-4, the J gene TRBJ1-5; D perhaps matches TRBD1 (6 bases). The CDR3 length is 14 residues. With 6 bases removed from V and 6 bases from J, the gap between germline ends came to 15 bases. The CDR3 sequence: CASSPTGFVQPQHF. In DNA form, the CDR3 reads TGTGCCAGCAGCCCCACAGGGTTCGTTCAGCCCCAGCATTTT.

This clonotype came up many times. The gene calls are TRBV11-1 and TRBJ2-7; 9 bases align to TRBD1. The J segment lost 2 bases and the V segment lost 5 bases, leaving 4 bases of the junction unmatched. From germline, CDR1 is SGHAT and CDR2 FQDESV (reference sequence). This CDR3 contains 14 residues. The DNA for the CDR3 is TGTGCCAGCAGCCAGACAGGGGGACCCTACGAGCAGTACTTC. Protein sequence: CASSQTGGPYEQYF.

This clonotype was counted many times. This chain connects TRBV6-4 to TRBJ2-2, with 9 bases aligning to TRBD2. This CDR3 region has 15 residues. After removal of 6 bases from V and 4 bases from J, the junction contained 6 bases not matched to a gene. The germline gives CDR1 MRHNA, CDR2 SNTAGT. CDR3 loop: CASRPLAGSTGELFF. Written as DNA, the CDR3 is TGTGCCAGCAGACCCCTAGCGGGATCCACCGGGGAGCTGTTTTTT.

This clonotype was observed at least ten times. The chain has TRBV6-5 and TRBJ2-5; 9 bases fit TRBD1. The CDR3 runs 14 residues. V trimming: 6 bases; J trimming: 5 bases; junction bases outside the gene matches: 7. Germline V CDR1 and CDR2: MNHEY, SVGAGI. The CDR3 sequence is CASRRDRVRETQYF. The DNA for the CDR3 is TGTGCCAGCAGAAGGGACAGGGTGAGGGAGACCCAGTACTTC.

This clonotype showed up many times. At one end the junction does not follow the germline gene, possibly because of a read error. The chain uses TRBV30 and TRBJ1-5; D uncertain. CDR1 and CDR2 from the germline V gene are GTSNPN and SVGIG (reference sequence). This CDR3 contains 13 residues. CDR3 loop: CAWSKDSNQPRHF. CDR3 DNA: TGTGCCTGGAGTAAGGATAGCAATCAGCCCCGGCATTTT.

There are many counts of this clonotype. The chain employs TRBV20-1 and TRBJ2-7; D is unclear. V was shortened by 0 bases and J by 5 bases, with 11 bases between the two germline ends. The CDR3 sequence is 13 residues long. In germline, CDR1 is DFQATT, CDR2 SNEGSKA (reference sequence). The CDR3 loop reads CSARDPRRHEQYF. CDR3 in DNA: TGCAGTGCTAGAGATCCCAGAAGGCACGAGCAGTACTTC.